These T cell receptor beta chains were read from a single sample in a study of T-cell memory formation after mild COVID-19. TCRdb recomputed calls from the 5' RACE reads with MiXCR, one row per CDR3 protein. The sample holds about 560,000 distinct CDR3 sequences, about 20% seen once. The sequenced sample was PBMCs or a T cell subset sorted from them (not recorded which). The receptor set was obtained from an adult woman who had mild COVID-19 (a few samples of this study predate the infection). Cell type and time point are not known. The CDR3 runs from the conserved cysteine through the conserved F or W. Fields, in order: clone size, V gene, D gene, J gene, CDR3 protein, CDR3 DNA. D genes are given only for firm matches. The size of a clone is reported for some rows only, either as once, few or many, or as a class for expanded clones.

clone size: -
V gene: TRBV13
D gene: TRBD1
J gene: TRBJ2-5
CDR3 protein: CASSTRPGQGLQETQYF
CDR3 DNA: TGTGCCAGCAGCACCCGGCCGGGACAGGGGCTTCAAGAGACCCAGTACTTC

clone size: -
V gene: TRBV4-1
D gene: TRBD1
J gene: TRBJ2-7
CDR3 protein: CASSLQGVLYEQYF
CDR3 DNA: TGCGCCAGCAGCCTACAGGGGGTATTATACGAGCAGTACTTC

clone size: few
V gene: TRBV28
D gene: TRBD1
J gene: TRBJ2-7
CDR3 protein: CASRPGDRGPYEQYF
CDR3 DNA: TGTGCCAGCAGACCAGGGGACAGGGGGCCCTACGAGCAGTACTTC

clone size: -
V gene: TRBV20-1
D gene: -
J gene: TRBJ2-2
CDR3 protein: CSARDLRRSRSTGELFF
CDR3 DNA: TGCAGTGCTAGAGACCTTCGGAGGTCAAGGAGTACCGGGGAGCTGTTTTTT

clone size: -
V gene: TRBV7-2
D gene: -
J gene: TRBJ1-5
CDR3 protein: CASSLWGDQPQHF
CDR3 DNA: TGTGCCAGCAGCTTATGGGGGGATCAGCCCCAGCATTTT

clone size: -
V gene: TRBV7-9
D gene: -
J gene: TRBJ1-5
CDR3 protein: CASSLAHAGEDWGNQPQHF
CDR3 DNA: TGTGCCAGCAGCTTAGCGCATGCGGGTGAGGACTGGGGCAATCAGCCCCAGCATTTT

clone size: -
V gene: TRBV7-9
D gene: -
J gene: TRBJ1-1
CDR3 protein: CASSPGPPTNTEAFF
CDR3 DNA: TGTGCCAGCAGCCCCGGGCCCCCTACGAACACTGAAGCTTTCTTT

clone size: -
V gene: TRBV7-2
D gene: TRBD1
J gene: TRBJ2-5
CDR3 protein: CASSLAVGTGAIETQYF
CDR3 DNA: TGTGCCAGCAGCTTAGCAGTCGGGACAGGGGCTATAGAGACCCAGTACTTC

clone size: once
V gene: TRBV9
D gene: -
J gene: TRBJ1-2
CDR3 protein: CASSVSSGLTYGYTF
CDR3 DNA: TGTGCCAGCAGCGTAAGCTCCGGTCTTACCTATGGCTACACCTTC

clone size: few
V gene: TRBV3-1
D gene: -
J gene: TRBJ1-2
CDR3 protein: CASSQRGTGREYGYTF
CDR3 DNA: TGTGCCAGCAGCCAACGAGGGACTGGAAGAGAATATGGCTACACCTTC

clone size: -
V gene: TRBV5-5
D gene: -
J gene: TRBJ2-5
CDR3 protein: CASSLASELQETQYF
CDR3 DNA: TGTGCCAGCAGCTTGGCTAGCGAGTTACAAGAGACCCAGTACTTC

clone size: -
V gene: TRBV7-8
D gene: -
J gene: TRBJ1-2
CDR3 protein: CASSYRTEANYGYTF
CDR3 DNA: TGTGCCAGCAGCTACCGGACAGAGGCGAACTATGGCTACACCTTC

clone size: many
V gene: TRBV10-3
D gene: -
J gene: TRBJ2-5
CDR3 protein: CAIRDQETQYF
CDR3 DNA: TGTGCCATCAGGGACCAAGAGACCCAGTACTTC

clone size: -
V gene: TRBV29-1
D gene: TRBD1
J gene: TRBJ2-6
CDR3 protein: CSATRGQGAANVLTF
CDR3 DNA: TGCAGCGCCACTCGTGGACAGGGTGCGGCCAACGTCCTGACTTTC

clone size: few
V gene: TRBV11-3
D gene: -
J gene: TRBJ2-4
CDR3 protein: CASSLMGAENIQYF
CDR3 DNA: TGTGCCAGCAGCTTAATGGGGGCTGAAAACATTCAGTACTTC

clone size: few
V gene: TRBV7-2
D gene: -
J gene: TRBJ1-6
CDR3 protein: CASSLAGPGVSPLHF
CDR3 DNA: TGTGCCAGCAGCTTAGCGGGACCCGGCGTCTCACCCCTCCACTTT

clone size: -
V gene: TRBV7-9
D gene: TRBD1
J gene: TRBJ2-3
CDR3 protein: CASSDTGGFSTDTQYF
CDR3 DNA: TGTGCCAGCAGCGATACAGGGGGCTTCTCCACAGATACGCAGTATTTT

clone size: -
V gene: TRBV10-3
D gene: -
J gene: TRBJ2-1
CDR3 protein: CAIRRSGPEGDEQFF
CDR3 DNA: TGTGCCATCAGGCGTAGCGGCCCGGAGGGGGATGAGCAGTTCTTC

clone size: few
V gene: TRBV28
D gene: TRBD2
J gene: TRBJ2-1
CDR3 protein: CASSLQRGRSYNEQFF
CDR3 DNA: TGTGCCAGCAGTTTACAGCGGGGGAGATCCTACAATGAGCAGTTCTTC

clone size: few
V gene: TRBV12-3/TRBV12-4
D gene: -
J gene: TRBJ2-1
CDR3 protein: CASTQGRTSMREQFF
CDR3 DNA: TGTGCCAGCACCCAGGGACGGACAAGCATGAGAGAGCAGTTCTTC

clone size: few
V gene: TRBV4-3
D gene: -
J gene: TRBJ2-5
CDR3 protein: CASSQPTPGRQETQYF
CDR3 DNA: TGCGCCAGCAGCCAACCAACTCCGGGCAGACAGGAGACCCAGTACTTC

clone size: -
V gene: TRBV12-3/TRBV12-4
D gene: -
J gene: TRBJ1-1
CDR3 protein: CASSPQGTASGTEAFF
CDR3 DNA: TGTGCCAGCAGTCCACAGGGCACAGCCAGCGGCACTGAAGCTTTCTTT

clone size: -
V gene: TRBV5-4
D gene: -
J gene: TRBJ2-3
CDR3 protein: CASSDDPGTLPYF
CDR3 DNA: TGTGCCAGCAGCGACGATCCCGGGACCTTGCCGTATTTT

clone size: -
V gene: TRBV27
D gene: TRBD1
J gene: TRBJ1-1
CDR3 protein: CASSFSTGGEAFF
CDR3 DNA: TGTGCCAGCAGTTTTAGCACAGGGGGTGAAGCTTTCTTT

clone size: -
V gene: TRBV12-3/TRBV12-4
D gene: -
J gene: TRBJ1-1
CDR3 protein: CASSLVQGDTEAFF
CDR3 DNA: TGTGCCAGCAGTTTAGTACAGGGAGACACTGAAGCTTTCTTT

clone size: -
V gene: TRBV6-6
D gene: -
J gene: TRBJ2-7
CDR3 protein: CASSYSIDGPSYEQYF
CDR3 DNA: TGTGCCAGCAGTTACTCGATTGACGGACCCTCCTACGAGCAGTACTTC

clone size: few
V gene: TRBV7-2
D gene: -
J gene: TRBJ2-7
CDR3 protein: CASSLPGAYEQYF
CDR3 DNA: TGTGCCAGCAGCTTACCGGGGGCCTACGAGCAGTACTTC

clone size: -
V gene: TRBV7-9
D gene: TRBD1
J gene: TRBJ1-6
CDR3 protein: CASSTTSGTGSSPLHF
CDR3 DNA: TGTGCCAGCAGCACGACATCCGGGACAGGGAGTTCACCCCTCCACTTT

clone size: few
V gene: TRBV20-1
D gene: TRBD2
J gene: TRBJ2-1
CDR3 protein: CSARDIGNSGGRGNEQFF
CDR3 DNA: TGCAGTGCTAGAGATATTGGGAACAGTGGCGGGAGAGGGAATGAGCAGTTCTTC

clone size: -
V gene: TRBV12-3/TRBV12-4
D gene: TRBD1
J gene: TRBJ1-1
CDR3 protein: CASREGTGAKNTEAFF
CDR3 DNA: TGTGCCAGCAGAGAGGGGACAGGCGCAAAGAACACTGAAGCTTTCTTT

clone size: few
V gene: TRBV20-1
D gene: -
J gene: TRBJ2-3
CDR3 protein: CSARRPPYNTDTQYF
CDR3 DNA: TGCAGTGCTAGAAGGCCACCGTATAACACAGATACGCAGTATTTT

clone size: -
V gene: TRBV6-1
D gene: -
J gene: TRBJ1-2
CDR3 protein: CASSDYPGHDYGYTF
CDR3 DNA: TGTGCCAGCAGTGACTACCCGGGACACGACTATGGCTACACCTTC

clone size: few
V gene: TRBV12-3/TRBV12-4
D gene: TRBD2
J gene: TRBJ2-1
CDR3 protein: CASSPRGSGGYNEQFF
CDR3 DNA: TGTGCCAGCAGTCCCCGGGGGAGCGGGGGTTACAATGAGCAGTTCTTC

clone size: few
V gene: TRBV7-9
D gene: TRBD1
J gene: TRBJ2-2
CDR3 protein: CASSLTAGGSRRELFF
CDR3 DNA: TGTGCCAGCAGCTTAACGGCAGGGGGATCGAGAAGGGAGCTGTTTTTT

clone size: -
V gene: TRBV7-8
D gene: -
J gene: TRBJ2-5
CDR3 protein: CASSPIPGETQYF
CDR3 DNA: TGTGCCAGCAGCCCCATCCCGGGAGAGACCCAGTACTTC

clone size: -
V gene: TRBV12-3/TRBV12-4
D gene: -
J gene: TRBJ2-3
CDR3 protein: CASSIRQKDTQYF
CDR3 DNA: TGTGCCAGCAGCATTAGGCAGAAAGATACGCAGTATTTT

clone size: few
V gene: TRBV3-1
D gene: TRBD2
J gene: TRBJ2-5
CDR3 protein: CASSQLRGVQETQYF
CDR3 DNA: TGTGCCAGCAGCCAATTGCGGGGGGTCCAAGAGACCCAGTACTTC

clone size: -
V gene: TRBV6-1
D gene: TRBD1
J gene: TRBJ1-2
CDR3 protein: CASRRTGDYGYTF
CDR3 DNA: TGTGCCAGCAGGAGGACAGGGGACTATGGCTACACCTTC

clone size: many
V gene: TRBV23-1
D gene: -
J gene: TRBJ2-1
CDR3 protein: CASSQRRLYNEQFF
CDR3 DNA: TGCGCCAGCAGTCAACGCCGACTGTACAATGAGCAGTTCTTC

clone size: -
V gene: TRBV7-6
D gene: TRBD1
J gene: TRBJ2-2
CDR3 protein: CASSKLLQGASRGELFF
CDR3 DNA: TGTGCCAGCAGCAAACTCCTACAGGGGGCTTCCCGAGGGGAGCTGTTTTTT

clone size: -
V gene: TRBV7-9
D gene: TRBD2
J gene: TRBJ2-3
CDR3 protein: CASSEAGGHTDTQYF
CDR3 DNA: TGTGCCAGCAGCGAAGCGGGGGGGCATACAGATACGCAGTATTTT

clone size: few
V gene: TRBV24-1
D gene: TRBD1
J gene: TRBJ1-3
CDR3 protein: CATSAGTGDGNTIYF
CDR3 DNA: TGTGCCACCAGTGCCGGGACAGGGGATGGAAACACCATATATTTT

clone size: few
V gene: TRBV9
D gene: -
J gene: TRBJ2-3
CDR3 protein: CASSVGAGTDTQYF
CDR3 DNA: TGTGCCAGCAGCGTAGGAGCGGGCACAGATACGCAGTATTTT

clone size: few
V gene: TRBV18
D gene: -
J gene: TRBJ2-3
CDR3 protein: CASSPGIGQYPTDTQYF
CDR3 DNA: TGTGCCAGCTCACCCGGTATTGGGCAGTATCCCACAGATACGCAGTATTTT

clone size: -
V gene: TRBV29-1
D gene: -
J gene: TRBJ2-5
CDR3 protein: CSVVGQGIETQYF
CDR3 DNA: TGCAGCGTTGTTGGGCAGGGTATAGAGACCCAGTACTTC

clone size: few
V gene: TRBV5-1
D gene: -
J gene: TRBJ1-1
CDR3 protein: CASEDGWNTEAFF
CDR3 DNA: TGCGCCAGCGAAGACGGGTGGAACACTGAAGCTTTCTTT

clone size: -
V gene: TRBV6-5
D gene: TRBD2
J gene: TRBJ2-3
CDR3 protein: CASSYSRGGTDTQYF
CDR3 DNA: TGTGCCAGCAGTTACAGCCGGGGGGGGACAGATACGCAGTATTTT

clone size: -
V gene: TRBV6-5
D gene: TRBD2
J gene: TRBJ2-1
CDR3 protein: CASRLIAGGNTRRHEQFF
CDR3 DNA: TGTGCCAGCAGACTGATAGCGGGAGGTAACACGCGACGCCATGAGCAGTTCTTC

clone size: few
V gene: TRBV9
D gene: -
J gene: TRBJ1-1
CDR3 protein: CASSPRVKQGNTEAFF
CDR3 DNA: TGTGCCAGCAGCCCCCGGGTCAAGCAAGGGAACACTGAAGCTTTCTTT

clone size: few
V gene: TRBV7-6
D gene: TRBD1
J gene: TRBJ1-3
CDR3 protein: CASSLQLRRTGPSGNTIYF
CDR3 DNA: TGTGCCAGCAGCTTACAACTACGAAGGACAGGGCCCTCTGGAAACACCATATATTTT

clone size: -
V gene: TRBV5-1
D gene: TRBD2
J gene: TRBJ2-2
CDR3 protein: CASSSSGTSTGELFF
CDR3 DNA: TGCGCCAGCAGCTCCTCCGGGACTAGCACCGGGGAGCTGTTTTTT

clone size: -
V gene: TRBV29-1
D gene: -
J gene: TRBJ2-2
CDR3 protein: CSVARGPGELFF
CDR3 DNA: TGCAGCGTCGCCAGAGGACCCGGGGAGCTGTTTTTT

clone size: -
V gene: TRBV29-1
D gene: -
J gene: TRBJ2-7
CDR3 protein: CSVEVGASYEQYF
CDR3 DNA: TGCAGCGTTGAAGTGGGGGCCTCCTACGAGCAGTACTTC